These T cell receptor beta chains were read from a single sample in a study of control samples from healthy donors and cancer patients. Libraries were prepared by immunoSEQ multiplex PCR; TCRdb keeps only in-frame clonotypes and omits some of them. The data show 390,000 or so clones, roughly 90% seen once. The sequenced sample consisted of PBMCs. The receptors stem from a man aged 35-49 years with head and neck cancer. Both conserved end residues are trimmed from each CDR3. Not all rows give a size; the values are once, few, many and, for expanded clones, a class.

v_gene: TRBV12-1
j_gene: TRBJ2-7
len: 14
abundance: .
CDR3aa: ASSFVREVNSYEQY

v_gene: TRBV11-2
j_gene: TRBJ2-3
len: 9
abundance: .
CDR3aa: ASSLRDTQY

v_gene: TRBV5-4
j_gene: TRBJ2-1
len: 14
abundance: .
CDR3aa: ASSLKAGGNYNEQF

v_gene: TRBV11-2
j_gene: TRBJ2-2
len: 12
abundance: .
CDR3aa: ASSLGRTTGELF

v_gene: TRBV4-2
j_gene: TRBJ1-5
len: 14
abundance: .
CDR3aa: ASSQTRTASNQPQH

v_gene: TRBV4-2
j_gene: TRBJ1-5
len: 15
abundance: .
CDR3aa: ASSQDGRGLENQPQH

v_gene: TRBV5-1
j_gene: TRBJ2-3
len: 12
abundance: once
CDR3aa: ASSWTGRGDTQY

v_gene: TRBV6-1
j_gene: TRBJ1-1
len: 13
abundance: .
CDR3aa: ASSSPGQMNTEAF

v_gene: TRBV24-1
j_gene: TRBJ1-5
len: 12
abundance: once
CDR3aa: ATHPRGPKQPQH

v_gene: TRBV7-9
j_gene: TRBJ1-4
len: 12
abundance: .
CDR3aa: ATSPSGTNEKLF

v_gene: TRBV4-1
j_gene: TRBJ1-4
len: 16
abundance: .
CDR3aa: ASRTLAGKVATNEKLF

v_gene: TRBV29-1
j_gene: TRBJ2-5
len: 10
abundance: .
CDR3aa: SVESGVETQY

v_gene: TRBV27
j_gene: TRBJ1-2
len: 12
abundance: .
CDR3aa: ASSFSWTSWSYT

v_gene: TRBV29-1
j_gene: TRBJ2-3
len: 11
abundance: once
CDR3aa: SVVFFSTDTQY

v_gene: TRBV29-1
j_gene: TRBJ1-2
len: 8
abundance: .
CDR3aa: SVDRDGYT

v_gene: TRBV6-5
j_gene: TRBJ1-1
len: 13
abundance: once
CDR3aa: ASSPNGTPNTEAF

v_gene: TRBV5-4
j_gene: TRBJ2-3
len: 13
abundance: .
CDR3aa: ASSLTGGLTDTQY